The sample holds a few counts of the clone carrying this T cell receptor beta chain. With V trimmed by 1 base and J by 1 base, 5 bases remained unmatched. The CDR3 consists of 16 residues. CDR1 SGHVS and CDR2 FQNEAQ come from the germline V gene. This sample is part of a study of molecular identifiers for immune sequencing clone quantification. One entry per CDR3 protein results from TCRdb running MiXCR on the PCR reads. The sample includes about 35,000 distinct CDR3 sequences, less than 20% of them seen just once. What was sequenced was naive CD8+ T cells from blood, with Jurkat cell RNA spiked in. The subset was: FACS-sorted CD8+CD4-CCR7+CD45RA+ naive T cells. This clonotype was sampled from a human donor in good health. Some libraries in this study had Jurkat cell RNA spiked in. The chain joins TRBV7-8 to TRBJ2-7; 9 bases line up with TRBD2. CDR3 loop: CASSLVEAGGSYEQYF. CDR3 nucleotide sequence: TGTGCCAGCAGCTTAGTTGAAGCGGGAGGATCCTACGAGCAGTACTTC. Full variable domain (outside the CDR3, taken from reference TRBV7-8 and TRBJ2-7): GAGVSQSPRYKVAKRGQDVALRCDPISGHVSLFWYQQALGQGPEFLTYFQNEAQLDKSGLPSDRFFAERPEGSVSTLKIQRTQQEDSAVYLCASSLVEAGGSYEQYFGPGTRLTVT.